These 10 T cell receptor beta chains came from one sample sequenced in a study of OX40 agonist ivuxolimab in advanced cancers. Clones were read by immunoSEQ multiplex PCR, and TCRdb kept only the in-frame ones, dropping some. The data contain 40,000 to 50,000 clones, roughly 90% of them singletons. The specimen comprised CD4+ or CD8+ T cells sorted from blood, sampled in a trial of the OX40 agonist ivuxolimab. The receptor source for this set is an adult with an advanced solid tumor such as melanoma, head and neck, liver or kidney cancer.

V gene TRBV20-1 combines with J gene TRBJ1-2; possible D gene TRBD1, 5 bases. V lost 3 bases to trimming and J lost 6 bases, with 8 bases between them. CDR3 length: 11 residues. In germline, CDR1 is DFQATT, CDR2 SNEGSKA (reference sequence). The CDR3 region is CSASAGHGYTF. The CDR3, as DNA: TGCAGTGCTAGTGCAGGGCATGGCTACACCTTC.

The chain carries TRBV7-9 and TRBJ2-1, with 11 nucleotides matching TRBD2. The V segment lost 5 bases and the J segment 7 bases; nucleotides outside the gene matches: 10. This CDR3 has 16 amino acids. Germline V gene sequence: CDR1 SEHNR, CDR2 FQNEAQ (reference sequence). The CDR3: CASSPKGLAVLNEQFF. The CDR3 DNA reads TGTGCCAGCAGCCCCAAGGGACTAGCGGTTTTGAATGAGCAGTTCTTC.

The rearrangement joins TRBV10-3 to TRBJ1-2; 10 bases agree with TRBD1. Per the germline V gene, CDR1 is ENHRY and CDR2 is SYGVKD. The CDR3 is 15 residues long. J was trimmed by 6 bases and V by 0 bases; bases with no gene match: 4. The CDR3: CAISESGDRGHGYTF. In nucleotides, the CDR3 is TGTGCCATCAGTGAGTCGGGGGACAGGGGCCATGGCTACACCTTC.

CDR3 in amino acids: CASSPWTEGSYNEQFF. The CDR3 DNA sequence: TGCGCCAGCAGCCCGTGGACAGAGGGGTCCTACAATGAGCAGTTCTTC. The V and J genes are TRBV4-3 and TRBJ2-1; a weak D match, TRBD1 (6 bases). V lost 4 bases to trimming and J lost 1 base, with 14 bases between them. The germline V gene encodes CDR1 LGHNA and CDR2 YSLEER. CDR3 length: 16 residues.

CDR3 in amino acids: CASSLVFREAFF. The DNA of the CDR3 is TGTGCCAGCAGCTTGGTCTTTAGAGAAGCTTTCTTT. The chain recombines TRBV7-9 with TRBJ1-1; D uncertain. V was trimmed by 3 bases and J by 8 bases, leaving 10 bases between them. CDR3 length: 12 residues. Germline CDR1 and CDR2: SEHNR and FQNEAQ (reference sequence).

This sequence joins TRBV30 and TRBJ1-1; D is possibly TRBD1 (6 bases). V was shortened by 1 base and J by 0 bases, with 12 bases between the two germline ends. The CDR3 runs to 15 residues. Germline V gene data show CDR1 as GTSNPN and CDR2 as SVGIG (reference sequence). CDR3: CAWSGLGGLNTEAFF. CDR3 DNA sequence: TGTGCCTGGAGTGGTCTGGGGGGCCTGAACACTGAAGCTTTCTTT.

The chain uses TRBV6-1 and TRBJ2-7; D may be TRBD1 (6 bases). V was clipped by 1 base and J by 0 bases, with 10 bases between them. The CDR3 extends over 15 amino acids. The germline V gene encodes CDR1 MNHNS and CDR2 SASEGT. CDR3 DNA: TGTGCCAGCAGTGAAGGGGCAGGGGTCTCCTACGAGCAGTACTTC. This codes for CASSEGAGVSYEQYF.

The chain couples TRBV29-1 to TRBJ1-2, with TRBD1 matching over 7 bases. Trimming removed 4 bases from V and 8 bases from J; junction bases left unmatched: 7. In germline, CDR1 is SQVTM, CDR2 ANQGSEA. The CDR3 totals 12 residues. The CDR3 sequence is CSVGGADRGYTF. The CDR3 DNA sequence: TGCAGCGTTGGGGGGGCGGACAGGGGCTACACCTTC.

This rearrangement joins TRBV5-1 to TRBJ1-1, with D perhaps TRBD1 (5 bases). V lost 3 bases, J lost 1 base, and 10 bases lay in between. CDR3 size: 14 residues. CDR1 is SGHRS, CDR2 YFSETQ, per germline. CDR3 DNA sequence: TGCGCCAGCAGCTGGGACGGAGAGAACACTGAAGCTTTCTTT. It yields the protein CASSWDGENTEAFF.

This rearrangement joins TRBV4-2 to TRBJ2-5; 7 bases line up with TRBD2. V shed 6 bases, J shed 2 bases, and the junction held 3 bases outside the gene matches. The length of the CDR3 is 13 residues. CDR1 and CDR2 (germline): LGHNA, YNFKEQ. The CDR3 region has the DNA TGTGCCAGCAGTCGGACTAGACAAGAGACCCAGTACTTC. Its protein product is CASSRTRQETQYF.